This paragraph covers one TCR beta chain sequence. The source of the sample is a study of blood T cell repertoires in COVID-19. Background on the study: Researchers got acute and convalescent COVID-19 samples from the United States, Italy and Spain.

In the study's own analysis: Amplification with reference gene primers provided the estimates of nucleated cell counts. The assay was immunoSEQ multiplex PCR, and TCRdb's table has in-frame clones only and misses some. V and J calls and clone size are given by that table; D and trimming were obtained from the DNA. The sample has some 120,000 clones; more than 75% are singletons. The germline V gene encodes CDR1 SGHTA and CDR2 FQGNSA. V lost 1 base and J 1 base, leaving 11 bases between the germline ends. The CDR3 is 15 amino acids. Sequencing input: peripheral blood. V and J are TRBV7-2 and TRBJ2-7; D may be TRBD1 (6 bases). The receptor comes from a human donor in a cohort sampled during active COVID-19. For the CDR3, the DNA is TGTGCCAGCAGCTTAGGGGTCAGGGGATCCTACGAGCAGTACTTC. Translated: CASSLGVRGSYEQYF.